Listed below are T cell receptor beta chains from one sample, sequenced in a study of memory CD4+ T cells and cytomegalovirus serostatus. TCRdb's copy holds only in-frame clones and misses some; the assay was immunoSEQ multiplex PCR. The table lists 45,000 to 55,000 clones, about 80% of them singletons. Sequencing used memory CD4+ T cells from blood. The receptors stem from an adult in good health and CMV-seronegative. Each CDR3 is given with its conserved first and last residue.

j_call: TRBJ2-7; v_call: TRBV7-9; cdr3_aa: CASSPRGPLPEQYF
j_call: TRBJ2-7; v_call: TRBV28; cdr3_aa: CASRQQGSGHEQYF
j_call: TRBJ2-5; v_call: TRBV5-6; cdr3_aa: CASSDRETQYF
j_call: TRBJ1-1; v_call: TRBV7-2; cdr3_aa: CASKKTGPTEAFF
j_call: TRBJ2-7; v_call: TRBV28; cdr3_aa: CASGGHYEQYF
j_call: TRBJ2-2; v_call: TRBV7-2; cdr3_aa: CASSFHKGGRNGELFF
j_call: TRBJ2-1; v_call: TRBV7-2; cdr3_aa: CASSSMSPPNEQFF
j_call: TRBJ2-7; v_call: TRBV5-4; cdr3_aa: CASSPGPNDNSYEQYF
j_call: TRBJ2-4; v_call: TRBV28; cdr3_aa: CASIGQGQAKNIQYF
j_call: TRBJ1-1; v_call: TRBV7-2; cdr3_aa: CASSFGDRRTTEAFF
j_call: TRBJ1-2; v_call: TRBV28; cdr3_aa: CASSSGLGGGNYGYTF
j_call: TRBJ1-1; v_call: TRBV11-2; cdr3_aa: CASSYLRGANTEAFF
j_call: TRBJ1-2; v_call: TRBV19; cdr3_aa: CASSNLLGQKGYTF